These 25 T cell receptor beta chains were sequenced from one sample in a study of beta chain features in type 1 diabetes. Expressed TCRB transcripts were sequenced because the entire RNA isolate underwent reverse transcription. Clones were sequenced by immunoSEQ multiplex PCR, and TCRdb holds only the in-frame ones, with some missing. Of just over 450,000 clones listed, about 29% are singletons. The sequencing input was naive CD4+ T cells from blood. Receptors were obtained from a man aged 18 to 35 in good health.

The chain recombines TRBV30 with TRBJ1-2, with D possibly TRBD1 on 6 matching bases. Germline CDR1 GTSNPN, CDR2 SVGIG (reference sequence). With 8 bases removed from V and 5 bases from J, the gap between germline ends came to 18 bases. CDR3 length equals 13 residues. The CDR3 protein is CAGYREGRYGYTF. Written as DNA, the CDR3 is TGTGCCGGATACAGGGAGGGTCGATATGGCTACACCTTC.

This clone was observed a handful of times. This chain connects TRBV30 to TRBJ2-1, with a tentative D call TRBD2 (5 bases). Germline V CDR1 and CDR2: GTSNPN, SVGIG (reference sequence). The CDR3 covers 15 residues. V was trimmed by 0 bases and J by 6 bases, leaving 15 bases between them. The CDR3: CAWSVPRGSRNEQFF. The CDR3 DNA reads TGTGCCTGGAGTGTACCCCGGGGTAGTCGCAATGAGCAGTTCTTC. The whole variable domain, filled in from reference TRBV30 and TRBJ2-1, reads SQTIHQWPATLVQPVGSPLSLECTVEGTSNPNLYWYRQAAGRGLQLLFYSVGIGQISSEVPQNLSASRPQDRQFILSSKKLLLSDSGFYLCAWSVPRGSRNEQFFGPGTRLTVL.

The genes are TRBV7-9 and TRBJ1-1; D perhaps matches TRBD1 (6 bases). The CDR3 is made up of 15 amino acids. Trimming left V 8 bases short and J 4 bases short, with 20 bases between. Germline V gene data show CDR1 as SEHNR and CDR2 as FQNEAQ (reference sequence). As DNA, the CDR3 is TGTGCCAGCGCCAGGAGGACAGTCGATGGCACTGAAGCTTTCTTT. It encodes CASARRTVDGTEAFF.

This CDR3 is CASSQGGNTYEQYF. DNA of the CDR3: TGCGCCAGCAGCCAAGGAGGGAACACCTACGAGCAGTACTTC. The V gene is TRBV4-3, the J gene TRBJ2-5; D is perhaps TRBD2 (5 bases). TRBJ2-7 explains the end of the DNA better; the J call may be wrong. The CDR3 loop spans 14 amino acids. Germline loops: CDR1 LGHNA, CDR2 YSLEER.

The rearrangement joins TRBV9 to TRBJ2-2; D unclear. V lost 0 bases and J lost 1, with 7 bases in between. CDR3 size: 15 residues. Germline CDR1 SGDLS, CDR2 YYNGEE. The CDR3: CASSVAALNTGELFF. The CDR3 DNA follows: TGTGCCAGCAGCGTAGCAGCCTTGAACACCGGGGAGCTGTTTTTT.

The V call is TRBV30, the J call TRBJ2-7; D unresolved. This CDR3 region has 11 residues. Germline V gene lookup returns CDR1 GTSNPN and CDR2 SVGIG (reference sequence). V dropped 0 bases and J dropped 7 bases, with 7 bases sitting between them. Here the CDR3 reads CAWSVLEEQYF. The CDR3 nucleotides read TGTGCCTGGAGTGTGCTGGAGGAGCAGTACTTC.

This clone was found a few times. The CDR3 nucleotides are TGTGCCAGCAGCCAAGAGAGATTAGCGAATGAGCAGTTCTTC. Amino acids: CASSQERLANEQFF. The V and J genes are TRBV4-2 and TRBJ2-1; D might be TRBD2 (5 bases). V was pared by 0 bases and J by 7 bases, with 10 bases between. Germline V CDR1 and CDR2: LGHNA, YNFKEQ. This CDR3 is 14 amino acids long.

The genes are TRBV29-1 and TRBJ1-2; perhaps TRBD1 as D (6 bases). CDR3 length equals 14 residues. In germline, CDR1 is SQVTM, CDR2 ANQGSEA. V was shortened by 3 bases and J by 4 bases, with 15 bases between the two germline ends. DNA for the CDR3: TGCAGCGTTGACTGGGACACTGAGGCCTATGGCTACACCTTC. This encodes CSVDWDTEAYGYTF.

This clone was seen a handful of times. The chain has TRBV2 and TRBJ2-1, with 14 bases identical to TRBD2. Looked up from germline, CDR1 is SNHLY and CDR2 is FYNNEI. Trimming took 6 bases from V and 10 from J; bases not matched to a gene: 8. This CDR3 is built from 15 residues. CDR3 in DNA: TGTGCCAGCAGCCCGACTAGCGGGAGGGTGGACGAGCAGTTCTTC. This translates into CASSPTSGRVDEQFF.

This chain links TRBV7-2 with TRBJ2-1; 10 bases fit TRBD1. The J segment lost 3 bases and the V segment lost 1 base, leaving 3 bases of the junction unmatched. Germline CDR1 is SGHTA and CDR2 is FQGNSA. There are 16 residues in the CDR3. Written as DNA, the CDR3 is TGTGCCAGCAGCTTAGATGGGACAGGGGTCTACAATGAGCAGTTCTTC. This gives the protein CASSLDGTGVYNEQFF.

The J gene is TRBJ2-3, the V gene TRBV30; 7 positions agree with TRBD2. This CDR3 contains 14 residues. Trimming at V came to 3 bases and at J to 2 bases, leaving 5 bases not matched to a gene. Germline CDR1 and CDR2: GTSNPN and SVGIG (reference sequence). As DNA, the CDR3 is TGTGCCTGGAGAACCGGGACTACCACAGATACGCAGTATTTT. Translation gives CAWRTGTTTDTQYF.

Only one count was recorded for this clone. The chain couples TRBV30 to TRBJ1-2; D remains unclear. CDR1 GTSNPN and CDR2 SVGIG come from the germline V gene (reference sequence). Trimming removed 0 bases from V and 2 bases from J, with 7 bases in between. The CDR3 sequence is 13 residues long. In DNA, the CDR3 is TGTGCCTGGAGTGTGCAGAGAAACTATGGCTACACCTTC. Residues: CAWSVQRNYGYTF.

This rearrangement joins TRBV7-2 to TRBJ1-2, with D possibly being TRBD1 (5 bases). Trimming left V 1 base short and J 2 bases short, with 8 bases between. The V gene's germline CDR1 is SGHTA and CDR2 FQGNSA. The CDR3 length is 14 residues. DNA for the CDR3: TGTGCCAGCAGCTTAGTGAAGGGGAACTATGGCTACACCTTC. Translation gives CASSLVKGNYGYTF.

This clone turned up a few times. The rearrangement uses TRBV21-1 and TRBJ1-5. TRBV21-1 is marked as a pseudogene. There are 16 residues in the CDR3. CDR3 loop: CASSKDSTGSRQPQHF. The CDR3 nucleotides read TGTGCCAGCAGCAAAGATAGTACGGGGAGTCGTCAGCCCCAGCATTTT.

Concerning this clone: Different DNA sequences within this sample yield the same CDR3. The chain has TRBV13 and TRBJ2-7; the match to TRBD2 covers 8 bases. From germline, CDR1 is PRHDT and CDR2 FYEKMQ (reference sequence). This CDR3 has 15 residues. With 3 bases clipped from V and 3 bases from J, the junction kept 7 bases outside the gene matches. The CDR3 here is CASSLRLAGDYEQYF. The CDR3 DNA reads as TGTGCCAGCAGCTTGAGGCTAGCGGGCGACTACGAGCAGTACTTC.

This clone was seen only a few times. This sequence joins TRBV7-8 and TRBJ2-1; 12 nucleotides match TRBD2. This CDR3 comprises 17 residues. Germline values: CDR1 SGHVS, CDR2 FQNEAQ. Trimming removed 1 base from V and 5 bases from J; junction bases left unmatched: 6. CDR3 coding DNA: TGTGCCAGCAGCTTAGGTTTTTGGACTAGCGGGAACAATGAGCAGTTCTTC. Translated, it gives CASSLGFWTSGNNEQFF.

The V gene is TRBV28, the J gene TRBJ2-5; the match to TRBD1 covers 8 bases. Germline CDR1 is MDHEN and CDR2 is SYDVKM. The CDR3 has 13 amino acids. J was trimmed by 5 bases and V by 3 bases; bases with no gene match: 2. CDR3 DNA: TGTGCCAGCAGTTTGAGGGACAGGGAGACCCAGTACTTC. Its protein is CASSLRDRETQYF.

Points on this clone: Additional DNA sequences in this sample encode the identical CDR3. The chain links TRBV30 to TRBJ1-1; no definite D call. The V gene's germline CDR1 is GTSNPN and CDR2 SVGIG (reference sequence). Between the trimmed V and J ends, which lost 0 bases and 8 bases, there was a span of 7 bases. This CDR3 spans 11 amino acids. This CDR3 reads CAWSVGGEAFF. For the CDR3, the DNA is TGTGCCTGGAGTGTAGGTGGAGAAGCTTTCTTT.

This chain joins TRBV5-4 and TRBJ1-2; D may be TRBD1 (6 bases). The CDR3 contains 14 residues. CDR1 is SGHNT and CDR2 is YYREEE in the germline V gene (reference sequence). Trimming removed 4 bases from V and 1 base from J, with 11 bases in between. The CDR3 loop is CASSRYRVNYGYTF. DNA of the CDR3: TGTGCCAGCAGCCGATACAGGGTTAACTATGGCTACACCTTC.

With regard to this clone: Other DNA sequences in the sample encode the same CDR3. The V call is TRBV7-9, the J call TRBJ2-7; the D gene could be TRBD1 or TRBD2 (5 bases each). From germline, CDR1 is SEHNR and CDR2 FQNEAQ (reference sequence). Trimming stripped 3 bases from V and 3 bases from J, with 9 bases between. This CDR3 region has 13 residues. The CDR3 is CASSLPGSYEQYF. CDR3 coding DNA: TGTGCCAGCAGCTTGCCAGGGAGCTACGAGCAGTACTTC.

With respect to this clone: This sample also contains other DNA sequences that code for the same CDR3. The chain couples TRBV6-5 to TRBJ1-5, with D uncertain. There are 13 residues in the CDR3. Per germline, CDR1 MNHEY and CDR2 SVGAGI. V was trimmed by 4 bases and J by 2 bases, leaving 6 bases between them. DNA for the CDR3: TGTGCCAGCAGTTTAAGAGGCAATCAGCCCCAGCATTTT. Its protein product is CASSLRGNQPQHF.

This chain connects TRBV11-2 to TRBJ1-1; D gene unclear. Germline CDR1 is SGHAT and CDR2 is FQNNGV. Trimming removed 3 bases from V and 6 bases from J, with 8 bases in between. CDR3 length equals 12 residues. CDR3: CASSFVRSEAFF. As DNA, the CDR3 is TGTGCCAGCAGCTTCGTCCGATCTGAAGCTTTCTTT.

This clone was detected only a few times. The rearrangement joins TRBV29-1 to TRBJ2-3; 8 bases fit TRBD2. In germline, CDR1 is SQVTM, CDR2 ANQGSEA. After removal of 3 bases from V and 3 bases from J, the junction contained 8 bases not matched to a gene. This CDR3 is built from 15 residues. The CDR3 bases are TGCAGCGTTGAGGGCCCAGCGGGAGTGACAGATACGCAGTATTTT. It yields the protein CSVEGPAGVTDTQYF.

This clone has more than one count but fewer than ten. V usage is TRBV9 and J usage is TRBJ1-5; D remains ambiguous. The CDR3 is 15 amino acids. V lost 3 bases to trimming and J lost 9 bases, with 19 bases between them. CDR1 SGDLS and CDR2 YYNGEE come from the germline V gene. In nucleotides, the CDR3 is TGTGCCAGCAGCGAACTGCCGGGCCTGGAGGCGCCCCAGCATTTT. It specifies CASSELPGLEAPQHF.

V and J are TRBV14 and TRBJ2-7; tentatively, D is TRBD2 (6 bases). CDR1 and CDR2 from the germline V gene are SGHDN and FVKESK. The CDR3 is made up of 14 amino acids. The V end was cut by 4 bases, the J end by 3 bases, with 13 bases between. CDR3 nucleotide sequence: TGTGCCAGCAGCCGGGCGGGACCGAGCTACGAGCAGTACTTC. This codes for CASSRAGPSYEQYF. The full variable domain, rest sourced from reference TRBV14 and TRBJ2-7, is EAGVTQFPSHSVIEKGQTVTLRCDPISGHDNLYWYRRVMGKEIKFLLHFVKESKQDESGMPNNRFLAERTGGTYSTLKVQPAELEDSGVYFCASSRAGPSYEQYFGPGTRLTVT.